The T cell receptor (beta chain) under discussion was sequenced for a study of OX40 agonist ivuxolimab in advanced cancers. Across the whole study: Every 2 weeks, patients received ivuxolimab intravenously, dosed at 0.01 to 10 mg/kg. Of the participants, approximately 38% had some prior anti-PD-1, anti-PD-L1 or anti-CTLA-4 therapy, which was allowed.

Blood sampling took place at baseline, cycle 4 day 1, and cycle 7 day 1. This CDR3 is 16 amino acids long. Germline CDR1 reads MNHNY; CDR2 reads SVGAGI (reference sequence). V lost 2 bases and J lost 3, with 16 bases in between. Data came from immunoSEQ multiplex PCR; TCRdb stores just in-frame clones and leaves some out. The sample contains about 83,000 clones, roughly nine tenths of which appear only once. The V call is TRBV6-6, the J call TRBJ1-1; weak D call: TRBD1 (6 bases). The clonotype was recovered from an adult with an advanced solid tumor such as melanoma, head and neck, liver or kidney cancer. Specimen: CD4+ or CD8+ T cells sorted from blood, collected in a trial of the OX40 agonist ivuxolimab. This chain's CDR3 is CASSYDWGAGDTEAFF. DNA for the CDR3: TGTGCCAGCAGTTACGATTGGGGGGCTGGGGACACTGAAGCTTTCTTT.